This T cell receptor beta chain stems from a study of beta chain features in type 1 diabetes. Study-level background: Regarding age, gender and cell yields, patients proved similar to healthy donors. Findings and limits, study-wide: VDJ junctions from patients with type 1 diabetes contained fewer insertions and more deletions. Type 1 diabetes patients showed a moderate but significant shortening of TCRB CDR3s in all four CD4+ subsets.

This clone has more than one count but fewer than ten. Its cognate antigen is unknown. Every isolated RNA sample was fully reverse transcribed, so sequencing captured expressed TCRB transcripts. Sequencing was performed with immunoSEQ multiplex PCR; in TCRdb, only in-frame clones are kept and a portion is missing. The table lists some 700,000 clones, roughly 13% of them singletons. The CDR3 is made up of 14 amino acids. Germline V gene data show CDR1 as SEHNR and CDR2 as FQNEAQ (reference sequence). V lost 4 bases and J lost 7, with 16 bases in between. The clonotype comes from a man between 18 and 29 years old with type 1 diabetes. Sequencing was carried out using naive CD4+ T cells from blood. The chain is built from TRBV7-9 and TRBJ1-1, with a weak D call TRBD1 (5 bases). The CDR3 DNA sequence: TGTGCCAGCAGCTCGGCGGGGCAGGGAGGTGAAGCTTTCTTT. The encoded protein is CASSSAGQGGEAFF.